The rows below give T cell receptor beta chains drawn from one sample of a study of molecular identifiers for immune sequencing clone quantification. TCRdb reanalysed the PCR reads using MiXCR and keeps one entry per CDR3 protein. The sample comprises about 510,000 distinct CDR3 sequences, around 23% of which are singletons, and around 0.76% rests with the top ten. Sequenced: naive CD8+ T cells from blood, with Jurkat cell RNA spiked in. The receptor set was obtained from a human donor in good health. Some libraries in this study had Jurkat cell RNA spiked in. CDR3s include the opening cysteine and the closing phenylalanine or tryptophan. Each record gives: D gene, CDR3 length, V gene, CDR3 protein. A D gene is named only where the DNA matches it firmly.

D: -
length: 14
V: TRBV29-1
CDR3: CSVEGAGLPYEQYF

D: -
length: 13
V: TRBV5-6
CDR3: CASSLDGPDTQYF

D: -
length: 14
V: TRBV7-3
CDR3: CASSLMGGAYGQYF

D: -
length: 13
V: TRBV19
CDR3: CAGSKETVGEQYF

D: TRBD1
length: 14
V: TRBV7-9
CDR3: CASRLQGAATEAFF

D: TRBD2
length: 15
V: TRBV10-2
CDR3: CASSEPRERGYEQYF

D: -
length: 14
V: TRBV5-6
CDR3: CASSLSRSWDEQYF

D: -
length: 12
V: TRBV20-1
CDR3: CSAEDRTGEQFF

D: TRBD2
length: 15
V: TRBV6-5
CDR3: CASSLVAGGNNEQFF

D: -
length: 13
V: TRBV30
CDR3: CAWSDDGTGELFF

D: -
length: 15
V: TRBV4-3
CDR3: CASSQDIWPNTEAFF

D: TRBD2
length: 16
V: TRBV5-1
CDR3: CASSFMGLAGQETQYF

D: TRBD1
length: 17
V: TRBV20-1
CDR3: CSARVRTGAYLNYGYTF

D: -
length: 16
V: TRBV3-1
CDR3: CASSQDIWAGNYGYTF

D: -
length: 11
V: TRBV12-3/TRBV12-4
CDR3: CASSSVNIQYF

D: -
length: 18
V: TRBV6-4
CDR3: CASSDSGCRGREGEKLFF

D: TRBD1
length: 13
V: TRBV2
CDR3: CASSGTGLPEQYF

D: TRBD1
length: 14
V: TRBV7-2
CDR3: CASSLEGAATGAFF

D: TRBD2
length: 18
V: TRBV4-3
CDR3: CASSQDWASGGARDTQYF

D: -
length: 16
V: TRBV3-1
CDR3: CASSQLDGVSTDTQYF

D: -
length: 15
V: TRBV19
CDR3: CASSIGLGNTGELFF

D: -
length: 13
V: TRBV5-3
CDR3: CASSLEEGTEAFF

D: TRBD1
length: 16
V: TRBV5-1
CDR3: CASSLGTGGGTGELFF

D: -
length: 16
V: TRBV29-1
CDR3: CSVARGRALAQETQYF

D: TRBD2
length: 16
V: TRBV20-1
CDR3: CSARIYSREMTDTQYF

D: TRBD1
length: 12
V: TRBV19
CDR3: CASSITGDQQYF

D: -
length: 12
V: TRBV30
CDR3: CAWSAGTGELFF

D: TRBD1
length: 15
V: TRBV7-2
CDR3: CASSFFRTGGSEAFF